Reported below is one T cell receptor beta chain. Among all donors, each was a healthy Caucasian. The data were taken from a study of identical twins. The V and J ends lost 1 base and 1 base respectively, with 14 bases between them. Germline CDR1 is SGHVS and CDR2 is FNYEAQ. This CDR3 contains 16 residues. cDNA molecules carried unique molecular identifiers, and template switching added a universal primer site. A single record per CDR3 protein comes from TCRdb applying MiXCR to the 5' RACE reads. The table has hundreds of thousands of distinct CDR3 sequences, approximately 9% seen once. This sample was also put to use in a study of yellow fever vaccine responses in identical twins. As that report states: Reportedly, twins showed a vaccine T cell response that looked partly convergent and partly personalized.

The receptor was isolated from a woman aged 18-30 years in good health. The V call is TRBV7-6, the J call TRBJ2-7; D is tentatively TRBD1 or TRBD2 (5 bases each). The material sequenced was PBMCs. For the CDR3, the DNA is TGTGCCAGCAGCTTAGGGGCAGGGAGTAGTTCCTACGAGCAGTACTTC. This gives the protein CASSLGAGSSSYEQYF.